This T cell receptor beta chain comes out of a study of tumor-infiltrating lymphocytes in primary liver carcinoma (dated by TCRdb to 2017 to 2019). The study in broad terms: Hepatocellular carcinoma (four) or combined HCC and intrahepatic cholangiocarcinoma (one) was present in the five patients, who were three men and two women aged 30 to 69 years. The five patients had tumors of stage T1-T3 N0M0, with maximum diameters ranging from roughly 4.2 to 10 cm. Each sample produced roughly 3.65 to 7.5 million productive TCRbeta reads, and read depth showed no significant difference between tissue types. For each liver tumor, the study sampled five regions along with adjacent normal tissue and blood, and applied TCRbeta repertoire sequencing, expression microarrays and whole-exome sequencing. A total of 35 or so specimens from 5 patients went through TCRbeta repertoire sequencing, namely 25 tumor regions, 5 adjacent noncancerous liver tissues and 5 peripheral blood samples. High reproducibility was observed for the technical replicate repertoires, with mean shared-clone rates approximately 0.92 and correlation coefficients above 0.98.

Starting from about 500 ng total RNA, TCRbeta-specific cDNA was produced by reverse transcription with a constant-region primer and ProtoScript II reverse transcriptase. Three nested multiplex PCR rounds, following a slightly modified ARM-PCR procedure, were used to build the TCRbeta libraries. Each of the first two PCR rounds ran for approximately 11 cycles and used multiplex TRBV1-TRBV30 forward primers together with a Cbeta reverse primer. Sample barcodes and Illumina adapters were attached in a final 25-cycle PCR using Deep VentR polymerase. Before sequencing, amplicons of 200-500 bp were gel-purified using a QIAquick gel extraction kit. An Illumina HiSeq 2500 was used to sequence the TCRbeta amplicons, generating 250-bp paired-end reads. As for how the authors treated the data: To recover full CDR3 sequences, reads were quality-trimmed using Trimmomatic v0.33 and paired reads were then merged using FLASH v1.2.11. MiGEC v1.2.1b assigned V, D and J germline segments to the rearranged TCRbeta sequences. VDJtools v1.0.0 computed clonotype statistics and Shannon-Wiener diversity indices. To reduce sampling bias, subsequent analyses other than the diversity analysis used only the 250 most abundant clonotypes in each sample. TCRdb reprocessed the public reads (quality trimming at Q25 with fastp, clone calling with MiXCR) and kept in-frame beta chains. Every CDR3 protein is listed once, alongside the most common genes and DNA of its rows. For this entry, the V and J calls and clone size follow TCRdb and not the study's own pipeline. This sample gives about 120,000 distinct CDR3 sequences in total; 55% to 70% of them show up just once. More than 8% of the sample is in the top ten clones.

Notes on this clonotype: There is no known antigen for this receptor. Since a much larger clone is just one base distant, this may be a read error.

General study outcomes and caveats: Repertoire overlap was found to be higher between tumor regions (mean around 35%) than between tumor-adjacent (roughly 17%) or tumor-blood (roughly 15%) pairs, consistent with antigen-driven expansion. Only the TCR beta chain was sequenced, so true repertoire diversity is likely underestimated because unpaired alpha chains were not captured. Since the samples were bulk and unsorted, there was no way to compare CD4+ and CD8+ T cell repertoires. Only 4 or 5 patients were included in the study, and the authors note that the findings should be validated in a larger study. A significantly larger repertoire fraction was made up by the top 250 clones in tumors than in blood (p = 0.039).

The CDR1 and CDR2 encoded by the germline V gene are SGHRS and YFSETQ. The CDR3 starts with the cysteine, ends with the phenylalanine, and has 15 residues. Of all the DNA, just the CDR3 is kept, 45 bases in frame from base 1. V is pared back by 5 bases and J by 4 bases, with 15 bases lying between the germline termini. Total RNA and DNA were co-extracted from about 20-30 mg of bulk tissue with the AllPrep DNA/RNA mini kit, without cell sorting. Between November 2015 and early 2016, several patients in China with histopathologically diagnosed primary liver carcinoma had their tumors surgically resected. Patients had chronic HBV infection and were treatment-naive at sampling. Each fresh piece of tumor and adjacent tissue was cut in two, with one half stored in RNAlater at -80 degrees C and the other half sent for histology.

This clonotype was sampled from a woman aged 60-75 years with primary liver carcinoma and hepatitis B virus infection. Sequenced sample: tumor-adjacent normal liver tissue. Recombination joined TRBV5-1 with TRBJ2-2, with TRBD2 as a weak D call on 6 bases. The DNA sequence follows: TGCGCCAGCAGGAATGTCGGGGGTTCCACCGGGGAGCTGTTTTTT. Its coded protein is CASRNVGGSTGELFF.